The 16 T cell receptor beta chains below all came from one sample that was sequenced in a study of blood T cell repertoires in COVID-19. Sequenced by immunoSEQ multiplex PCR; TCRdb stores in-frame clones only, minus some. The table includes fewer than 250,000 clones, around four fifths detected once. The sample was peripheral blood. These receptors were obtained from a human donor in a cohort sampled during active COVID-19.

The V and J genes are TRBV27 and TRBJ1-1; D unclear. Germline lookup yields CDR1 MNHEY and CDR2 SMNVEV (reference sequence). The CDR3 totals 10 residues. Trimming removed 6 bases from V and 8 bases from J, with 7 bases in between. The CDR3 spells CASRGTEAFF. For the CDR3, the DNA is TGTGCCAGCAGGGGCACGGAAGCTTTCTTT.

V gene TRBV6-5 combines with J gene TRBJ2-7, with a weak D call TRBD1 (6 bases). Looked up from germline, CDR1 is MNHEY and CDR2 is SVGAGI. V was pared by 6 bases and J by 5 bases, with 17 bases between. CDR3 length: 14 amino acids. The CDR3 protein is CASRQDQGIDEQYF. CDR3 bases: TGTGCCAGCAGGCAGGATCAGGGGATCGACGAGCAGTACTTC.

This clone was seen only once. This chain uses TRBV7-2 with TRBJ2-3; 10 bases are shared with TRBD1. This CDR3 has 17 amino acids. Germline CDR1 and CDR2: SGHTA and FQGNSA. Trimming cost V 3 bases and J 4 bases; bases outside gene matches: 10. The CDR3 coding sequence is TGTGCCAGCAGCTTCCCGGGACAGGGGAGCGTATCAGATACGCAGTATTTT. Its translation is CASSFPGQGSVSDTQYF.

The chain carries TRBV5-1 and TRBJ2-1, with 7 bases aligning to TRBD2. The ends lost 7 bases at V and 3 bases at J; junction bases unmatched: 7. The CDR3 spans 14 residues. The germline gives CDR1 SGHRS, CDR2 YFSETQ. Here the CDR3 reads CASSNGLVYNEQFF. As DNA, the CDR3 is TGCGCCAGCTCCAACGGACTAGTCTACAATGAGCAGTTCTTC. Full variable domain (rest looked up from reference TRBV5-1 and TRBJ2-1): KAGVTQTPRYLIKTRGQQVTLSCSPISGHRSVSWYQQTPGQGLQFLFEYFSETQRNKGNFPGRFSGRQFSNSRSEMNVSTLELGDSALYLCASSNGLVYNEQFFGPGTRLTVL.

The chain employs TRBV27 and TRBJ2-1; TRBD2 agrees at 10 bases. The CDR3 consists of 16 residues. Germline V gene data show CDR1 as MNHEY and CDR2 as SMNVEV (reference sequence). The trim removed 6 bases at V and 9 bases at J, leaving 14 bases unmatched. CDR3 bases: TGTGCCAGCAGACACAGAACCTCTAGCGGGAGAGCTGAGCAGTTCTTC. Translation: CASRHRTSSGRAEQFF.

The V and J genes are TRBV6-5 and TRBJ2-5; no clear D. Germline V gene data show CDR1 as MNHEY and CDR2 as SVGAGI. With 3 bases removed from V and 1 base from J, the gap between germline ends came to 9 bases. The CDR3 runs to 14 residues. The CDR3 loop is CASSYDNTQETQYF. In DNA form, the CDR3 reads TGTGCCAGCAGTTATGACAACACCCAAGAGACCCAGTACTTC.

V usage is TRBV6-6 and J usage is TRBJ2-7; the D is unclear. Trimming removed 6 bases at V and 0 bases at J, with 9 bases between. CDR1 and CDR2 (germline): MNHNY, SVGAGI (reference sequence). This CDR3 contains 13 residues. The CDR3 nucleotides read TGTGCCAGCAGAAGAGAGAGCTCCTACGAGCAGTACGTC. It encodes CASRRESSYEQYV.

V gene TRBV27 combines with J gene TRBJ2-7; 8 nucleotides match TRBD2. Trimming at V came to 5 bases and at J to 7 bases, leaving 7 bases not matched to a gene. This CDR3 spans 13 amino acids. Germline V lookup: CDR1 MNHEY, CDR2 SMNVEV (reference sequence). The CDR3 nucleotides are TGTGCCAGCAGTACCCCGGGGGGGCGTGAGCAGTACTTC. As protein: CASSTPGGREQYF.

CDR3 residues: CASRLEGLGGNTEAFF. The CDR3 DNA is TGTGCCAGCAGACTGGAGGGCCTCGGGGGGAACACTGAAGCTTTCTTT. This chain links TRBV27 with TRBJ1-1; D may be TRBD1 (5 bases). V was clipped by 6 bases and J by 1 base, with 18 bases between them. The germline V gene has CDR1 MNHEY and CDR2 SMNVEV (reference sequence). The CDR3 spans 16 residues.

This sequence joins TRBV5-4 and TRBJ1-1, with a weak D call TRBD1 (6 bases). The germline CDR1 and CDR2 sequences are SGHNT and YYREEE (reference sequence). The CDR3 is 15 amino acids. Trimming pared 3 bases from V and 3 bases from J, leaving 15 bases between. The CDR3 loop reads CASSSGGRKDTEAFF. CDR3 DNA: TGTGCCAGCAGCTCCGGGGGGCGCAAGGACACTGAAGCTTTCTTT.

CDR3 residues: CATAPRDSYTDTQYF. DNA of the CDR3: TGTGCCACCGCCCCCCGGGACAGCTACACAGATACGCAGTATTTT. The chain uses TRBV2 and TRBJ2-3; 7 nucleotides align to TRBD1. Germline V lookup: CDR1 SNHLY, CDR2 FYNNEI. The CDR3 is 15 amino acids. V shed 10 bases and J 2 bases; nucleotides not matched to a gene: 12.

The V gene is TRBV7-9, the J gene TRBJ2-1, with 14 bases aligning to TRBD2. Per germline, CDR1 SEHNR and CDR2 FQNEAQ (reference sequence). V shed 5 bases, J shed 5 bases, and the junction held 2 bases outside the gene matches. This CDR3 region has 15 residues. The CDR3 coding sequence is TGTGCCAGCAGCCAGGGACTAGCGGGAGACAATGAGCAGTTCTTC. This translates into CASSQGLAGDNEQFF.

The V and J genes are TRBV6-6 and TRBJ1-4, with 8 bases identical to TRBD1. This CDR3 contains 21 residues. CDR1 and CDR2 (germline): MNHNY, SVGAGI (reference sequence). V lost 5 bases and J lost 0; bases outside the gene matches: 20. CDR3 sequence reads: CASSHNALFRDRSPTNEKLFF. CDR3 DNA: TGTGCCAGCAGTCACAATGCTCTTTTCCGGGACAGGAGTCCAACTAATGAAAAACTGTTTTTT.

This clone was seen repeatedly, ten times or more. Other nucleotide sequences from this sample produce the same CDR3. The chain carries TRBV28 and TRBJ2-7; 11 bases are shared with TRBD2. The CDR3 runs 15 residues. V shed 6 bases and J 2 bases; nucleotides not matched to a gene: 6. The germline V gene encodes CDR1 MDHEN and CDR2 SYDVKM. This CDR3 is CASSPTSGGTYEQYF. The CDR3, as DNA: TGTGCCAGCAGCCCTACTAGCGGGGGAACCTACGAGCAGTACTTC.

The chain is built from TRBV10-3 and TRBJ2-5; TRBD2 matches at 7 bases. Germline V lookup: CDR1 ENHRY, CDR2 SYGVKD. V was pared by 5 bases and J by 4 bases, with 10 bases of the junction left unmatched. This CDR3 has 15 residues. CDR3 sequence (DNA): TGTGCCATCAGTATACGAGCTGGGGGGGGAGAGACCCAGTACTTC. Translating it yields CAISIRAGGGETQYF.

This rearrangement joins TRBV6-5 to TRBJ2-3, with D unresolved. V shed 0 bases and J shed 4 bases, with 8 bases lying between them. There are 14 residues in the CDR3. Germline CDR1 reads MNHEY; CDR2 reads SVGAGI. CDR3 sequence (DNA): TGTGCCAGCAGTTACTCGAATAGCCCAGATACGCAGTATTTT. It yields the protein CASSYSNSPDTQYF.